This record looks at one T cell receptor (beta chain) sequence and its context. Trimming left V 8 bases short and J 0 bases short, with 12 bases between. CDR1 and CDR2 from the germline V gene are MNHNY and SVGAGI (reference sequence). CDR3 size: 14 residues. This entry is derived from a study of T cell changes during pregnancy in multiple sclerosis. Sequenced by immunoSEQ multiplex PCR; TCRdb stores in-frame clones only, minus some. The sample consists of 60,000 or so clones, about 88% of them appearing once. The V call is TRBV6-6, the J call TRBJ2-3; D remains ambiguous. The clonotype originates from a female donor with multiple sclerosis, enrolled in a pregnancy study. The sample here was peripheral blood, taken in the first trimester of pregnancy. The CDR3: CASRELPSTDTQYF. CDR3 nucleotide sequence: TGTGCCAGCCGAGAGCTTCCTAGCACAGATACGCAGTATTTT.